Given below is one TCR beta chain in context. This clone is medium-sized (0.01 to 0.1%). This clone's antigen is unknown. No base quality values were provided; no much bigger clone lies one nucleotide off. Compared with germline, V lacks 1 base and J lacks 4 bases; bases without a gene match: 3. CDR1 and CDR2 are read off the germline V gene as SGHRS and YFSETQ. Measured from the cysteine to the phenylalanine, the CDR3 is 14 residues long. CDR3 DNA only is kept here, 42 bases in frame from base 1. The T-cell fraction in tumor and uninvolved lung tissue was provided by TCR sequencing with the immunoSEQ assay. Regarding the original processing steps: To analyze survival, patients were divided into a high T-cell fraction group (upper tertile) and a low T-cell fraction group (lower two tertiles), and the two groups were compared using a log-rank test. A signed-rank test was used to test differences in T-cell fraction between paired tumor and uninvolved lung samples. In its TCRdb copy, this immuneACCESS table keeps in-frame sequences only and misses some clones. Where compared with another copy, unresolved V genes explain less than half of these, and the others have no known cause. The V and J calls and clone size are taken from that table; D and trimming were inferred from the DNA. This sample comprises more than 10,000 clones, roughly 64% of them detected only once. The ten most abundant clones make up more than 6% of the sample.

The entry originates in a study of tumor-infiltrating lymphocytes in localized non-small cell lung cancer (dated by TCRdb to the early 2020s). About the full investigation: Several histologies were represented in the cohort, which also included both smokers and never-smokers as well as patients whose samples were collected after neoadjuvant chemotherapy. TCR sequencing was one of several integrated assays, alongside flow cytometry, multiplex immunofluorescence, RNA-seq, exome sequencing and proteomics, applied to the same patients. The paired tumor versus uninvolved lung comparison of immunoSEQ T-cell fraction included fewer than 65 patients. Resected tumor tissue and uninvolved lung tissue described as non-adjacent to the tumor were contributed by each patient, with both tissues obtained from the same patient. In total, the ICON cohort was made up of 150 or so surgical patients who had localized non-small cell lung cancer and whose tumors were resected. The investigation overall reported the following: Different pieces of the same tissue were used for different assays, so technical variation could not be separated from intratumor heterogeneity. Assay coverage varied across patients depending on available tissue quantity, so only a subset of the cohort had TCR sequencing. TCR-derived T-cell fraction did not differ between the flow cytometry-defined immunotypes IM1 (good prognosis) and IM2 (poor prognosis). Consistent with immunofluorescence CD3 counts, TCRbeta sequencing supported greater T cell infiltration in tumors than in uninvolved lung tissue. Tumor T-cell fraction from TCR sequencing was not associated with recurrence-free survival (p = 0.61).

Enrollment in ICON was initiated in April 2016, and the last patient was enrolled in 2018. Fresh tumor and matched uninvolved tissue for in-depth immune analyses, including TCR sequencing, were collected from a subcohort of around 73 patients. DNA for TCR sequencing was isolated from bulk tissue, and no cell sorting was done. This sequence was found in a human donor with non-small cell lung cancer. Recombination linked TRBV5-1 to TRBJ1-2; 8 central nucleotides agree with TRBD1. The sequenced sample was lung tumor tissue. The DNA sequence is given as TGCGCCAGCAGCTTGTCAGGGGGCGTCTATGGCTACACCTTC. The encoded protein is CASSLSGGVYGYTF.